Below, 11 T cell receptor beta chains from the same sample are listed, as sequenced in a study of regulatory T cells in long-lasting Graves disease. HTBI primers from iRepertoire and Arm-PCR of CDR3 regions yielded the TCR beta libraries. TCRdb re-called the multiplex PCR reads with MiXCR, one entry per CDR3 protein. This sample has about 360,000 distinct CDR3 sequences, with around 15% found just once. Time point indicated: newly diagnosed GD, antithyroid drugs for less than 3 months. PBMC-derived RNA was used for the TCR library. The sample also formed part of further work on T cells in Graves' hyperthyroidism and ophthalmopathy.

The sample here was peripheral blood mononuclear cells (PBMCs), taken at new diagnosis, from a patient treated with antithyroid drugs. Receptors were obtained from a woman under 30 with Graves disease.

This chain connects TRBV2 to TRBJ2-7, with 9 bases fitting TRBD1. This CDR3 has 15 amino acids. J gave up 3 bases and V 5 bases, and 8 bases lay outside the gene matches. CDR1 is SNHLY and CDR2 is FYNNEI in the germline V gene. The CDR3: CASSLSGTGHYEQYF. CDR3 in DNA: TGTGCCAGCAGTTTGTCCGGGACAGGGCACTACGAGCAGTACTTC.

Ten or more counts support this clonotype. The J gene is TRBJ2-6, the V gene TRBV10-3; D gene uncertain. The CDR3 spans 16 residues. Germline CDR1 ENHRY, CDR2 SYGVKD. Between the trimmed V and J ends, which lost 6 bases and 0 bases, there was a span of 12 bases. CDR3 in DNA: TGTGCCATCAGCCCGACCGGCAGCTCTGGGGCCAACGTCCTGACTTTC. This gives the protein CAISPTGSSGANVLTF.

Details on this clonotype: This may stem from a read error, because a much larger clone lies one nucleotide away. This chain connects TRBV6-5 to TRBJ2-2; 13 positions match TRBD2. The CDR3 covers 17 residues. J gave up 2 bases and V 5 bases, and 5 bases lay outside the gene matches. Germline V lookup: CDR1 MNHEY, CDR2 SVGAGI. CDR3 DNA: TGTGCCAGCAGTGTTACTAGCGGGGGGGGCAACACCGGGGAGCTGTTTTTT. This gives the protein CASSVTSGGGNTGELFF.

Ten or more counts support this clonotype. V and J are TRBV9 and TRBJ2-1, with D possibly being TRBD1 or TRBD2 (5 bases each). The V end lost 5 bases, the J end lost 5 bases, and 20 bases lay between the germline ends. CDR3 length: 16 amino acids. Germline CDR1 reads SGDLS; CDR2 reads YYNGEE. The CDR3 region has the DNA TGTGCCAGCAGTCGTACCCTCCGGGACGGAGACAATGAGCAGTTCTTC. Its protein product is CASSRTLRDGDNEQFF.

The chain employs TRBV6-9 and TRBJ1-1; D uncertain. Germline V CDR1 and CDR2: MNHGY, SVAAGI. The CDR3 runs to 11 residues. Trimming took 11 bases from V and 3 from J, leaving 10 bases between them. CDR3 loop: CAGNYDTEAFF. DNA of the CDR3: TGTGCCGGCAATTACGACACTGAAGCTTTCTTT.

This clonotype was seen many times. The CDR3 DNA follows: TGCAGCGTTGTCTTTGGGACAGGCAGTTACGAGCAGTACTTC. It encodes CSVVFGTGSYEQYF. This chain connects TRBV29-1 to TRBJ2-7; TRBD1 aligns across 8 bases. Germline assignment: CDR1 SQVTM and CDR2 ANQGSEA. CDR3 length equals 14 residues. V lost 4 bases to trimming and J lost 4 bases; unmatched junction nucleotides: 9.

This clonotype appeared many times. The CDR3 sequence: CASSDSWAADGYTF. The CDR3 DNA reads TGTGCCAGCAGTGACTCGTGGGCCGCGGATGGCTACACCTTC. V is TRBV6-4 and J is TRBJ1-2; no firm D call. Germline CDR1 MRHNA, CDR2 SNTAGT. There are 14 residues in the CDR3. Trimming stripped 0 bases from V and 6 bases from J, with 11 bases between.

This clonotype appeared many times. The chain has TRBV5-1 and TRBJ1-3, with 7 bases identical to TRBD1. The CDR3 sequence is 14 residues long. V was clipped by 4 bases and J by 7 bases; unmatched bases: 8. The germline V gene encodes CDR1 SGHRS and CDR2 YFSETQ. The CDR3, as DNA: TGCGCCAGCAGCCTGACCGACAGGGCCAACACCATATATTTT. Protein sequence: CASSLTDRANTIYF.

This clonotype was recorded at least ten times. One end of the junction fails to match germline, which may point to a read error. J is TRBJ1-1 and V is TRBV18, with 9 bases identical to TRBD1. Per germline, CDR1 KGHSH and CDR2 LQKENI. CDR3 length: 15 amino acids. The CDR3 region has the DNA TGTGCCAGCTCACCAACCGACAGGGGGGACACTGGAGCTTTCTTT. This gives the protein CASSPTDRGDTGAFF.

This chain uses TRBV9 with TRBJ2-2; perhaps TRBD1 as D (6 bases). The CDR3 has 15 amino acids. Deletions cut 2 bases from V and 5 bases from J, with 13 bases between. Germline loops: CDR1 SGDLS, CDR2 YYNGEE. CDR3: CASSVGRGKTGELFF. The DNA of the CDR3 is TGTGCCAGCAGCGTCGGTAGGGGGAAAACCGGGGAGCTGTTTTTT.

The chain joins TRBV9 to TRBJ1-1; D ambiguous. This CDR3 region has 14 residues. Trimming stripped 2 bases from V and 1 base from J, with 9 bases between. The germline V gene has CDR1 SGDLS and CDR2 YYNGEE. The CDR3 loop reads CASSVAVGNTEAFF. CDR3 DNA sequence: TGTGCCAGCAGCGTTGCCGTAGGGAACACTGAAGCTTTCTTT.